This paragraph reports one TCR beta chain. Its antigen is currently unknown. Primers: 60 Vbeta forward and 13 Jbeta reverse. Using immunoSEQ multiplex PCR, the repertoire was profiled, and TCRdb retains in-frame clones only, with some absent. The repertoire holds 160,000 or so clones, with roughly 84% as singletons. There are 18 residues in the CDR3. V was shortened by 1 base and J by 0 bases, with 15 bases between the two germline ends. Per germline, CDR1 SGHNT and CDR2 YENEEA. The data originate from a study of cytomegalovirus exposure and HLA in healthy donors. General observations from the study: Only CMV serostatus was available as immune exposure information. Productive rates of about 87% or about 30% were seen for most TCR beta V segments in an earlier analysis. The analysis excluded some indistinguishable V segments, including TRBV6-2 and TRBV6-3. For TCR beta chains, V- and J-gene trimming was later linked to a missense DCLRE1C variant.

The clonotype comes from a woman aged 18-30 years in good health and CMV-seronegative. Sequenced material: PBMCs. V gene TRBV11-3 combines with J gene TRBJ2-2; tentative D call: TRBD1 (5 bases). CDR3 coding DNA: TGTGCCAGCAGCTTAGGAACCTACCAGGGATCGAACACCGGGGAGCTGTTTTTT. This sequence encodes CASSLGTYQGSNTGELFF.